This T cell receptor beta chain was captured by sequencing in a study of shared clonotypes between healthy human individuals. Across the study: Per donor, CD8 memory used one plate, CD8 naive used two, CD4 memory used three and CD4 naive used three.

On this clone: Its antigen remains unknown.

The assay was immunoSEQ multiplex PCR, and TCRdb's table has in-frame clones only and misses some. In the table there are some 680,000 clones, about three quarters of which are singletons. Trimming took 0 bases from V and 2 from J, leaving 8 bases between them. Germline V lookup: CDR1 ENHRY, CDR2 SYGVKD. The CDR3 totals 15 residues. The study's findings and limits: Clonotypes shared by all four sorted-subset donors had higher generation probabilities than non-shared clonotypes.

V gene TRBV10-3 combines with J gene TRBJ1-5, with unresolved D. Sequenced sample: memory CD4+ T cells sorted from blood. The sample's subset: CD45RA-negative fraction. The receptor was derived from a woman aged 30 to 39 in good health. The CDR3 region has the DNA TGTGCCATCAGTGAGTCGGGTTCTGGCAATCAGCCCCAGCATTTT. This encodes CAISESGSGNQPQHF.